The 27 T cell receptor beta chains given below trace back to one sample, sequenced in a study of CD8 T cells in ankylosing spondylitis. One entry per CDR3 protein results from TCRdb running MiXCR on the 5' RACE reads. The sample comprises fewer than 650,000 distinct CDR3 sequences, roughly 12% of which are singletons, and nearly 7% rests with the top ten. Their target antigens are unknown. Study-wide results and caveats: Ankylosing spondylitis blood seemed to carry a telltale TCR beta motif made of roughly eight highly homologous variants.

The sample was blood, either unsorted or a sorted T cell fraction (not recorded which). The origin of the receptors is a male donor with ankylosing spondylitis.

This clonotype occurred a few times. The gene calls are TRBV6-1 and TRBJ2-3; tentative D call: TRBD2 (5 bases). Germline-derived CDR1 and CDR2 are MNHNS and SASEGT. Trimming left V 4 bases short and J 0 bases short, with 11 bases between. There are 15 residues in the CDR3. The CDR3 sequence: CASSAKAVSTDTQYF. The CDR3 DNA reads as TGTGCCAGCAGTGCGAAAGCGGTTAGCACAGATACGCAGTATTTT.

This clonotype has just a few counts. This CDR3 reads CASSQDLFSGNTIYF. Here the CDR3 DNA reads TGTGCCAGCAGCCAAGATCTGTTCTCTGGAAACACCATATATTTT. This chain links TRBV4-2 with TRBJ1-3, with D uncertain. Germline CDR1 is LGHNA and CDR2 is YNFKEQ. Trimming shortened V by 0 bases and J by 0 bases, and 6 bases separated the two germline ends. The CDR3 loop spans 15 amino acids.

This clonotype came up many times. The chain has TRBV12-3 or TRBV12-4 and TRBJ2-7, with D perhaps matching TRBD1 (5 bases). CDR3 length equals 12 residues. Trimming pared 2 bases from V and 5 bases from J, leaving 7 bases between. Written as DNA, the CDR3 is TGTGCCAGCAGTTTACAGGGCAACGAGCAGTACTTC. Translation: CASSLQGNEQYF.

This clonotype appeared many times. The chain has TRBV3-1 and TRBJ2-1, with 11 bases aligning to TRBD1. Germline trimming cut 3 bases from V and 6 bases from J; bases unmatched to any gene: 10. Germline CDR1 LGHDT, CDR2 YNNKEL (reference sequence). The CDR3 consists of 17 residues. The CDR3 nucleotides are TGTGCCAGCAGCCAGGCCGACTCCGGGACAGGGGGCAATGAGCAGTTCTTC. Amino acids: CASSQADSGTGGNEQFF.

The chain employs TRBV12-3 or TRBV12-4 and TRBJ1-1; 10 bases line up with TRBD1. After removal of 7 bases from V and 2 bases from J, the junction contained 13 bases not matched to a gene. This CDR3 region has 17 residues. This chain's CDR3 is CASTPRTGGSRNTEAFF. In DNA form, the CDR3 reads TGTGCCAGCACCCCTCGGACAGGGGGTTCAAGAAACACTGAAGCTTTCTTT.

The chain carries TRBV29-1 and TRBJ2-1; D is perhaps TRBD2 (5 bases). The CDR3 is made up of 12 amino acids. Germline CDR1 and CDR2: SQVTM and ANQGSEA. Trimming shortened V by 6 bases and J by 2 bases, and 8 bases separated the two germline ends. The DNA for the CDR3 is TGCAGCGTCTCCGGGGCCTACAATGAGCAGTTCTTC. Protein product: CSVSGAYNEQFF.

The CDR3 region has the DNA TGCAGTGCTAGGGCCCAGGGGGGTAATCAGCCCCAGCATTTT. This gives the protein CSARAQGGNQPQHF. The rearrangement links TRBV20-1 to TRBJ1-5; TRBD1 matches 7 bases. V trimming: 3 bases; J trimming: 4 bases; junction bases outside the gene matches: 6. The CDR3 extends over 14 amino acids. The germline CDR1 and CDR2 sequences are DFQATT and SNEGSKA (reference sequence).

This clonotype was counted a few times. J is TRBJ2-1 and V is TRBV14; TRBD2 aligns across 12 bases. The CDR3 consists of 17 residues. Germline CDR1 reads SGHDN; CDR2 reads FVKESK. V lost 8 bases to trimming and J lost 0 bases; unmatched junction nucleotides: 8. DNA of the CDR3: TGTGCCAGCGGGACTAGCGGGTATTCGAGCTCCTACAATGAGCAGTTCTTC. Residues: CASGTSGYSSSYNEQFF.

The V call is TRBV24-1, the J call TRBJ2-5, with a possible D match to TRBD2 (5 bases). The CDR3 has 14 residues. The V and J ends lost 4 bases and 5 bases respectively, with 13 bases between them. CDR1 is KGHDR and CDR2 is SFDVKD in the germline V gene. Here the CDR3 reads CATSESGVEETQYF. CDR3 DNA: TGTGCCACCAGTGAGTCCGGGGTAGAGGAGACCCAGTACTTC.

The chain couples TRBV2 to TRBJ1-1; D not certain. Trimming removed 8 bases from V and 2 bases from J, with 12 bases in between. The CDR3 has 13 amino acids. CDR1 and CDR2 from the germline V gene are SNHLY and FYNNEI. The CDR3 here is CASSPDQNTEAFF. The CDR3 DNA is TGTGCCAGCTCACCCGACCAAAACACTGAAGCTTTCTTT.

This clonotype was observed a handful of times. The junction departs from germline at one end; a sequencing error may be responsible. The gene calls are TRBV24-1 and TRBJ2-1; 7 bases are a match to TRBD1. CDR3 length: 12 amino acids. Germline lookup yields CDR1 KGHDR and CDR2 SFDVKD. CDR3 DNA sequence: TGTGCCGCCAGGGACAGCTACAATGAGCAGTTCTTC. It translates to CAARDSYNEQFF.

V is TRBV29-1 and J is TRBJ2-7, with TRBD1 matching 9 bases. The CDR3 loop spans 13 amino acids. Germline V lookup: CDR1 SQVTM, CDR2 ANQGSEA. V was pared by 5 bases and J by 6 bases, with 8 bases of the junction left unmatched. The CDR3 protein is CSVSGTGSPEQYV. CDR3 DNA sequence: TGCAGCGTTAGCGGGACAGGGAGCCCCGAGCAGTACGTC.

V gene TRBV12-3 or TRBV12-4 combines with J gene TRBJ2-1, with TRBD2 matching over 9 bases. V shed 1 base, J shed 9 bases, and the junction held 4 bases outside the gene matches. The CDR3 runs 14 residues. CDR3 residues: CASSLGLAGSEQFF. CDR3 bases: TGTGCCAGCAGTTTAGGGCTAGCGGGAAGTGAGCAGTTCTTC.

In the case of this clonotype: One junction end disagrees with the germline gene, perhaps due to a read error. The J gene is TRBJ1-6, the V gene TRBV28; TRBD1 might be the D (6 bases). The CDR3 has 14 residues. CDR1 MDHEN and CDR2 SYDVKM come from the germline V gene. The CDR3 DNA reads as TGTGCCATCGACGGACAAGGGGACAATTCACCCCTCTACTTT. This codes for CAIDGQGDNSPLYF.

The chain joins TRBV29-1 to TRBJ1-1; TRBD1 is a possible D gene (5 bases). With 7 bases removed from V and 4 bases from J, the gap between germline ends came to 10 bases. Germline V lookup: CDR1 SQVTM, CDR2 ANQGSEA. The CDR3 has 11 residues. CDR3: CSARQFTEAFF. CDR3 in DNA: TGCAGCGCTCGACAGTTCACTGAAGCTTTCTTT. The full variable domain, in which reference TRBV29-1 and TRBJ1-1 provide the parts outside the CDR3, is SAVISQKPSRDICQRGTSLTIQCQVDSQVTMMFWYRQQPGQSLTLIATANQGSEATYESGFVIDKFPISRPNLTFSTLTVSNMSPEDSSIYLCSARQFTEAFFGQGTRLTVV.

This clonotype has more than one count but fewer than ten. This sequence joins TRBV6-4 and TRBJ2-1, with 10 positions matching TRBD2. Germline lookup yields CDR1 MRHNA and CDR2 SNTAGT. The ends lost 0 bases at V and 8 bases at J; junction bases unmatched: 10. CDR3 length: 17 amino acids. Written as DNA, the CDR3 is TGTGCCAGCAGTGACTCGATTGGGCTAGCGGGAGTCCATGAGCAGTTCTTC. Its translation is CASSDSIGLAGVHEQFF.

This chain connects TRBV5-1 to TRBJ1-1; the D is unclear. The germline V and J ends were trimmed by 3 bases and 3 bases, with 15 bases remaining between them. Germline V gives CDR1 SGHRS, CDR2 YFSETQ. The CDR3 spans 15 residues. DNA of the CDR3: TGCGCCAGCAGCTCCTTGACGGGGAGGGACACTGAAGCTTTCTTT. It codes for CASSSLTGRDTEAFF.

This clonotype was observed a few times. This chain uses TRBV6-5 with TRBJ2-3; D is unresolved. V lost 4 bases and J lost 6, with 8 bases in between. The CDR3 consists of 12 residues. Germline V CDR1 and CDR2: MNHEY, SVGAGI. CDR3 loop: CASSSAWDTQYF. The CDR3 bases are TGTGCCAGCAGTTCCGCTTGGGATACGCAGTATTTT.

This chain uses TRBV20-1 with TRBJ1-1, with D uncertain. With 6 bases removed from V and 2 bases from J, the gap between germline ends came to 10 bases. The CDR3 is 12 amino acids. Germline CDR1 is DFQATT and CDR2 is SNEGSKA (reference sequence). In DNA form, the CDR3 reads TGCAGTGCCCTCGGACTCAACACTGAAGCTTTCTTT. This encodes CSALGLNTEAFF.

This clonotype was seen repeatedly, ten times or more. This chain uses TRBV12-3 or TRBV12-4 with TRBJ2-1, with D hard to call. The CDR3 loop spans 15 amino acids. V lost 3 bases and J 4 bases, leaving 13 bases between the germline ends. The CDR3 bases are TGTGCCAGCAGTTTTGGCTTACCCGGGTACAATGAGCAGTTCTTC. Translated: CASSFGLPGYNEQFF.

This clonotype was seen only a few times. The CDR3, as DNA: TGCAGTGCTAGAGTCCTAGCGGGAGAGGAGACCCAGTACTTC. It codes for CSARVLAGEETQYF. The V gene is TRBV20-1, the J gene TRBJ2-5; 10 positions agree with TRBD2. The CDR3 contains 14 residues. Germline V lookup: CDR1 DFQATT, CDR2 SNEGSKA (reference sequence). The junction had 4 bases not matched to a gene; V was cut back by 1 base and J by 5 bases.

The chain employs TRBV29-1 and TRBJ1-4, with D perhaps TRBD1 (6 bases). V dropped 5 bases and J dropped 5 bases, with 12 bases sitting between them. CDR1 SQVTM and CDR2 ANQGSEA come from the germline V gene. CDR3 length equals 13 residues. The CDR3 is CSVIGQGNEKLFF. The CDR3 region has the DNA TGCAGCGTTATCGGTCAGGGGAATGAAAAACTGTTTTTT.

This chain links TRBV4-1 with TRBJ2-2; TRBD1 matches at 11 bases. Germline loops: CDR1 MGHRA, CDR2 YSYEKL. CDR3 length: 18 residues. Trimming cost V 1 base and J 6 bases; bases outside gene matches: 10. The CDR3 spells CASSQGLSDRGQSGELFF. CDR3 sequence (DNA): TGCGCCAGCAGCCAAGGGCTTTCGGACAGGGGGCAGTCCGGGGAGCTGTTTTTT.

The CDR3 DNA reads TGCAGTGCTAGGACGCTAGCGGGGGGGCAGTTCTTC. Protein product: CSARTLAGGQFF. This sequence joins TRBV20-1 and TRBJ2-1, with 11 bases matching TRBD2. The CDR3 loop spans 12 amino acids. In germline, CDR1 is DFQATT, CDR2 SNEGSKA (reference sequence). Trimming took 3 bases from V and 12 from J; bases not matched to a gene: 4.

V usage is TRBV19 and J usage is TRBJ2-1, with TRBD2 identical over 8 bases. Per germline, CDR1 LNHDA and CDR2 SQIVND (reference sequence). The CDR3 is 15 amino acids. The ends lost 3 bases at V and 5 bases at J; junction bases unmatched: 6. The CDR3 sequence: CASSMDREGNNEQFF. The DNA of the CDR3 is TGTGCCAGTAGTATGGACCGGGAGGGTAACAATGAGCAGTTCTTC. The variable domain in full, with the rest retrieved from reference TRBV19 and TRBJ2-1, is DGGITQSPKYLFRKEGQNVTLSCEQNLNHDAMYWYRQDPGQGLRLIYYSQIVNDFQKGDIAEGYSVSREKKESFPLTVTSAQKNPTAFYLCASSMDREGNNEQFFGPGTRLTVL.

The V and J genes are TRBV20-1 and TRBJ2-7; TRBD2 is a possible D gene (7 bases). V was shortened by 0 bases and J by 6 bases, with 15 bases between the two germline ends. Germline CDR1 and CDR2: DFQATT and SNEGSKA (reference sequence). The CDR3 has 14 residues. In DNA form, the CDR3 reads TGCAGTGCTAGAGAGGTGGGGGCTAGCGGCGAGCAGTACTTC. It is translated as CSAREVGASGEQYF.

A few counts support this clonotype. CDR3 nucleotides: TGCAGTGCTCCGGGGGTGTACACTGAAGCTTTCTTT. It translates to CSAPGVYTEAFF. The V gene is TRBV20-1, the J gene TRBJ1-1; D is possibly TRBD1 (5 bases). CDR1 is DFQATT and CDR2 is SNEGSKA in the germline V gene (reference sequence). Trimming pared 5 bases from V and 3 bases from J, leaving 10 bases between. The CDR3 contains 12 residues.